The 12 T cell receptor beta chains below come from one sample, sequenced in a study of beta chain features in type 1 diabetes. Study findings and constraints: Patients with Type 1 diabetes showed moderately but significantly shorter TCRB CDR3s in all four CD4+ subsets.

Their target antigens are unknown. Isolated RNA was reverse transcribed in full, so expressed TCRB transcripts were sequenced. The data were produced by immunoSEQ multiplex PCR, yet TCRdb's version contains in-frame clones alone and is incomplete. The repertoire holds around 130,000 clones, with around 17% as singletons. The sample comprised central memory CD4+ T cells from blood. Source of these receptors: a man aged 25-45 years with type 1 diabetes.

The chain's CDR3 is CASSLFPGTGDNEQFF. Here the CDR3 DNA reads TGTGCCAGCAGTCTCTTCCCCGGGACAGGGGACAATGAGCAGTTCTTC. The rearrangement links TRBV27 to TRBJ2-1, with TRBD1 identical over 10 bases. CDR1 and CDR2 from the germline V gene are MNHEY and SMNVEV (reference sequence). This CDR3 comprises 16 residues. V lost 5 bases, J lost 5 bases, and 9 bases stayed unmatched.

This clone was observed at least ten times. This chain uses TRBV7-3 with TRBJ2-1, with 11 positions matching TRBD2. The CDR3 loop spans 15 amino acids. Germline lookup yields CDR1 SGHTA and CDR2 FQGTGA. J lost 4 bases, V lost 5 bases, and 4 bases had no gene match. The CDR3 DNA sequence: TGTGCCAGCAGCCCGGGACTAGCGGAATACAATGAGCAGTTCTTC. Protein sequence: CASSPGLAEYNEQFF.

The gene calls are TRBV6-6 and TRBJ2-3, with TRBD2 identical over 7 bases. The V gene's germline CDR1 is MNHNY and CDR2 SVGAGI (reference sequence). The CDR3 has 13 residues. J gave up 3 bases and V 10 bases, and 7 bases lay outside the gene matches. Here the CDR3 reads CATSGVGTDTQYF. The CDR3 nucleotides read TGTGCCACCAGCGGGGTGGGAACAGATACGCAGTATTTT.

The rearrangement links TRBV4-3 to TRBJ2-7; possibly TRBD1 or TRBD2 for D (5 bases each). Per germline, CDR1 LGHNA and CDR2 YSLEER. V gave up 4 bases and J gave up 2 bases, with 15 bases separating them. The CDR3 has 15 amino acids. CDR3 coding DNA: TGCGCCAGCAGCCCGACGGGGCAAAGCCCCTACGAGCAGTACTTC. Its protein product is CASSPTGQSPYEQYF.

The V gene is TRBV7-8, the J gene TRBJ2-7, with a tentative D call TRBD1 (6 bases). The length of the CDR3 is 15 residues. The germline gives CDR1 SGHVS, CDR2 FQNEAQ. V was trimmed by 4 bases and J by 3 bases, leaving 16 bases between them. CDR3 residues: CASSSPDRRVYEQYF. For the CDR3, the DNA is TGTGCCAGCAGCTCTCCCGACAGGAGAGTCTACGAGCAGTACTTC.

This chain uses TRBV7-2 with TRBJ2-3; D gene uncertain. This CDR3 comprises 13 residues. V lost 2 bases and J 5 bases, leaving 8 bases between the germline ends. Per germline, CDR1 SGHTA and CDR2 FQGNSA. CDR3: CASSLKNVDTQYF. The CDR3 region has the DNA TGTGCCAGCAGCTTAAAAAATGTAGATACGCAGTATTTT.

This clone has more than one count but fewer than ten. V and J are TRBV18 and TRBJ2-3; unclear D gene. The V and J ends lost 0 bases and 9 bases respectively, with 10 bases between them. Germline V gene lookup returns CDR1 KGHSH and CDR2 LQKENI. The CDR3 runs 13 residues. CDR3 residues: CASSPPDGGTQYF. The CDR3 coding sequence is TGTGCCAGCTCACCACCGGACGGTGGAACGCAGTATTTT. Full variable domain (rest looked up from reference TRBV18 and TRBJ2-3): NAGVMQNPRHLVRRRGQEARLRCSPMKGHSHVYWYRQLPEEGLKFMVYLQKENIIDESGMPKERFSAEFPKEGPSILRIQQVVRGDSAAYFCASSPPDGGTQYFGPGTRLTVL.

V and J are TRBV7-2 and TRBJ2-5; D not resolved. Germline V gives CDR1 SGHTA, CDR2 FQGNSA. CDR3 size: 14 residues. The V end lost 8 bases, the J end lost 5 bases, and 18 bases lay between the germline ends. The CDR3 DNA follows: TGTGCCAGCGGTCTCCAGCGCGGATTTGAGACCCAGTACTTC. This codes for CASGLQRGFETQYF.

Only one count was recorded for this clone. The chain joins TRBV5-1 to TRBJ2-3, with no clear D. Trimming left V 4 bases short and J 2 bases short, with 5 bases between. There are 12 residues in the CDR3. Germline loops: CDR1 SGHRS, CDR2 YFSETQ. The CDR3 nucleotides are TGCGCCAGCAGCCCTACCACAGATACGCAGTATTTT. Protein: CASSPTTDTQYF.

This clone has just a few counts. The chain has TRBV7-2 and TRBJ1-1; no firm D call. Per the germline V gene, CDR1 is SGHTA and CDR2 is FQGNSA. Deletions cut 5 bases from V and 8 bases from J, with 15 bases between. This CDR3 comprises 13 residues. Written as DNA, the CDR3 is TGTGCCAGCAGCCCCATGGTCGGAAAGGAAGCTTTCTTT. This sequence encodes CASSPMVGKEAFF.

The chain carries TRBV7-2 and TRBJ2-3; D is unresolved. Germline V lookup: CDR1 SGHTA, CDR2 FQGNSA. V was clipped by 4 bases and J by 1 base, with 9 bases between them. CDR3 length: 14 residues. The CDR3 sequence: CASSSTWGTDTQYF. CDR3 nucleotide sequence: TGTGCCAGCAGCTCGACGTGGGGCACAGATACGCAGTATTTT.

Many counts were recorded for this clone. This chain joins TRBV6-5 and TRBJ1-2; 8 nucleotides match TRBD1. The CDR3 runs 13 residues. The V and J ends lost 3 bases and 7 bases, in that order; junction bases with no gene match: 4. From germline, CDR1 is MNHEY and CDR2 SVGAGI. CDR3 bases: TGTGCCAGCAGTTATGGACAGGGAGGTGGCTACACCTTC. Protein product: CASSYGQGGGYTF.